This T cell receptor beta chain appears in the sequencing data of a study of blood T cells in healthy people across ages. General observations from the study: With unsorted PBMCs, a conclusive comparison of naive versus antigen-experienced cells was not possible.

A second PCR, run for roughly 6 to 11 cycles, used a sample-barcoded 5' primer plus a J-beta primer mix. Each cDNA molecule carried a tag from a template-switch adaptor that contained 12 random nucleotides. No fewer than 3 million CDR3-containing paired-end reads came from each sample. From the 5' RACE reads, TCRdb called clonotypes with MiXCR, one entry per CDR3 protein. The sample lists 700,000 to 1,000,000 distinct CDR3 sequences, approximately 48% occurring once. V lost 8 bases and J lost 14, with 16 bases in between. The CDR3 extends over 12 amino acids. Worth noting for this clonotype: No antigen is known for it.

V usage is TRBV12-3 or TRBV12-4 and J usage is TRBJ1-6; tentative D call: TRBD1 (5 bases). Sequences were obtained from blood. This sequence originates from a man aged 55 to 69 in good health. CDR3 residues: CASLSEGRTLHF. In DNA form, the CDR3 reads TGTGCCAGCCTTTCCGAGGGGCGTACCCTCCACTTT.